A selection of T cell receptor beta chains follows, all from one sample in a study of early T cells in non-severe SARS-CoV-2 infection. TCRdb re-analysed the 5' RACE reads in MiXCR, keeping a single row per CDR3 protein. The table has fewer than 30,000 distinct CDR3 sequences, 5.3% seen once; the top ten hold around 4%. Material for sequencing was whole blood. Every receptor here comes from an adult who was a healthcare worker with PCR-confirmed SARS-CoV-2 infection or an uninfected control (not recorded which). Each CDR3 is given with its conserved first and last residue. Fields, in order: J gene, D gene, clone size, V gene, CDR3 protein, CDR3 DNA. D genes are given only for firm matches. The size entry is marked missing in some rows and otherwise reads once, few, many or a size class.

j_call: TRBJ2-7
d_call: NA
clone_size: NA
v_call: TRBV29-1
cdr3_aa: CSVVSRISYEQYF
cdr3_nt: TGCAGCGTTGTTTCTCGTATTTCCTACGAGCAGTACTTC

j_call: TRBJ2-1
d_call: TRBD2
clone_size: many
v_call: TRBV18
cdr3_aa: CASSPGLAGEHDEQFF
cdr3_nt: TGTGCCAGCTCACCGGGACTAGCGGGAGAACACGATGAGCAGTTCTTC

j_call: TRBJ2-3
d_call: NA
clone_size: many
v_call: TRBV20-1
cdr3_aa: CSARDKEGTDTQYF
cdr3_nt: TGCAGTGCTAGAGATAAGGAGGGAACAGATACGCAGTATTTT

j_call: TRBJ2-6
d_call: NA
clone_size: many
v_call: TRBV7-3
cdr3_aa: CASSLGPSLSGANVLTF
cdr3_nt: TGTGCCAGCAGCTTAGGTCCCTCTTTATCTGGGGCCAACGTCCTGACTTTC

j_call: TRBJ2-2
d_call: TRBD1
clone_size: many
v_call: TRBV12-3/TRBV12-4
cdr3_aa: CASSPGQGFVRATGELFF
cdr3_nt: TGTGCCAGCAGCCCGGGACAGGGCTTTGTTCGGGCAACCGGGGAGCTGTTTTTT

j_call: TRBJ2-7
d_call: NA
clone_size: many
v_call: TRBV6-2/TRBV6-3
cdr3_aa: CASRNGIYYEQYF
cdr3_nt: TGTGCCAGCAGGAACGGGATCTATTACGAGCAGTACTTC

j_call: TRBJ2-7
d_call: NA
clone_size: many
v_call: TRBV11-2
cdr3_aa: CASSLGGVNLPVEQYF
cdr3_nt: TGTGCCAGCAGCTTAGGAGGAGTAAATCTTCCTGTCGAGCAGTACTTC

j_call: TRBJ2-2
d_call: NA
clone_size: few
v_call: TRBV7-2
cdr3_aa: CASSLFLSGYTGELFF
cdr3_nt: TGTGCCAGCAGCTTATTCTTAAGCGGCTACACCGGGGAGCTGTTTTTT

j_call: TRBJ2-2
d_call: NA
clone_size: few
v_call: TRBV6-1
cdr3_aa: CASSSYGDTGELFF
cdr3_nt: TGTGCCAGCAGTTCGTACGGAGACACCGGGGAGCTGTTTTTT

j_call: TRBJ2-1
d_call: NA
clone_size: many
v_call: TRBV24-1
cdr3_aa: CATSVEDSTNEQFF
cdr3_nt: TGTGCCACCAGTGTCGAGGACAGCACCAATGAGCAGTTCTTC

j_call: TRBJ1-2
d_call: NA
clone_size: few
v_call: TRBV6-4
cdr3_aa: CASKEPNYGYTF
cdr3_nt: TGTGCCAGCAAGGAGCCTAACTATGGCTACACCTTC

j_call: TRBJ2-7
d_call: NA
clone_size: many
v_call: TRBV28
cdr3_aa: CASAGYPYEQYF
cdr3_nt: TGTGCCTCAGCAGGGTACCCCTACGAGCAGTACTTC

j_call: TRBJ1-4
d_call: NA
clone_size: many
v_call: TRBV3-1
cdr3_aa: CASSPSNEKLFF
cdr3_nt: TGTGCCAGCAGCCCTTCTAATGAAAAACTGTTTTTT

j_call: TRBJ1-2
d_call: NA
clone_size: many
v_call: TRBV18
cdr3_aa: CASSPPYSYYGYTF
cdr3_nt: TGTGCCAGCTCACCACCGTACAGCTACTATGGCTACACCTTC

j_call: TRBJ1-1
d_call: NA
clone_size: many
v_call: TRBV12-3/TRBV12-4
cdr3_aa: CASSGRIEAFF
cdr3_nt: TGTGCCAGCAGCGGCCGGATTGAAGCTTTCTTT

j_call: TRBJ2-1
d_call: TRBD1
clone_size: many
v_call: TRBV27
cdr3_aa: CASNIQGFSYNEQFF
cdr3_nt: TGTGCCAGCAATATACAGGGGTTCTCCTACAATGAGCAGTTCTTC

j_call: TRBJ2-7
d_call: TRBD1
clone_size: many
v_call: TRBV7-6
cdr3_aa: CAIGTERYEQYF
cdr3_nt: TGTGCCATAGGGACAGAGCGCTACGAGCAGTACTTC

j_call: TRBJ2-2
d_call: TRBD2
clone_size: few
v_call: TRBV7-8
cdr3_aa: CASSSLGLAGTGELFF
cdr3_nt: TGTGCCAGCAGCTCCCTGGGACTAGCAGGCACCGGGGAGCTGTTTTTT

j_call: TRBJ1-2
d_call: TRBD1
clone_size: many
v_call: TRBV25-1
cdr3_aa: CASSDRTGLTGYTF
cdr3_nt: TGTGCCAGCAGTGATCGGACAGGGCTTACTGGCTACACCTTC

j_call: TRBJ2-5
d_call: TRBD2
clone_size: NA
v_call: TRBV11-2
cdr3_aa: CASSRGLAGETQYF
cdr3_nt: TGTGCCAGCAGCCGCGGACTAGCGGGAGAGACCCAGTACTTC

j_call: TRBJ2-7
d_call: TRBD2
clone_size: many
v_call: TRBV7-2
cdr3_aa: CASSFSGGRSYEQYF
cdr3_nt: TGTGCCAGCAGCTTTAGCGGGGGGAGGAGCTACGAGCAGTACTTC

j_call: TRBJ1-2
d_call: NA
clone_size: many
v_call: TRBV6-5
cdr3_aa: CASSYSMSNYGYTF
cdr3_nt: TGTGCCAGCAGTTACTCGATGAGTAACTATGGCTACACCTTC

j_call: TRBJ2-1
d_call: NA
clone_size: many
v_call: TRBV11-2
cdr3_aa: CASSDRINEQFF
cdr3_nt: TGTGCCAGCAGCGACCGGATCAATGAGCAGTTCTTC

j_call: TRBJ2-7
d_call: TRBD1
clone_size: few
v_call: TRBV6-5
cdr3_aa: CASSYESGGRYEQYF
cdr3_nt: TGTGCCAGCAGTTACGAGTCAGGGGGCAGGTACGAGCAGTACTTC

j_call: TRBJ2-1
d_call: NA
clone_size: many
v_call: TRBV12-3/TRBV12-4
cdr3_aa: CASSLVLKGGVYNEQFF
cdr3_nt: TGTGCCAGCAGTTTGGTCCTAAAGGGGGGAGTGTACAATGAGCAGTTCTTC

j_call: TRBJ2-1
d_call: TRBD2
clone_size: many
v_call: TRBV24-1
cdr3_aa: CATSEPTSGRRNEQFF
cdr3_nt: TGTGCCACCAGTGAGCCTACTAGCGGCCGGCGCAATGAGCAGTTCTTC